A selection of T cell receptor beta chains follows, all from one sample in a study of T cells in Graves' hyperthyroidism and ophthalmopathy. TCRdb re-called the multiplex PCR reads through MiXCR, storing one row per CDR3 protein. Of 500,000 to 800,000 distinct CDR3 sequences listed, roughly 15% are singletons. Specimen: blood. The receptors originated from a woman between 50 and 59 years old with Graves' ophthalmopathy. The CDR3 runs from the conserved cysteine through the conserved F or W. A D gene is named only where the DNA matches it firmly. Clone size appears in some rows only: once, few, many, or a class for an expanded clone.

v_call	clone_size	j_call	d_call	cdr3_aa	cdr3_nt
TRBV28	.	TRBJ1-5	TRBD1	CASSLSGGVRNQPQHF	TGTGCCAGCAGTTTATCAGGGGGGGTTCGAAATCAGCCCCAGCATTTT
TRBV28	many	TRBJ1-1	.	CASSLIRIMNTEAFF	TGTGCCAGCAGTCTTATACGGATTATGAACACTGAAGCTTTCTTT
TRBV29-1	once	TRBJ1-2	TRBD1	CSVGTVLNYGYTF	TGCAGCGTCGGGACAGTGCTTAACTATGGCTACACCTTC
TRBV19	.	TRBJ1-5	.	CASSIMASNQPQHF	TGTGCCAGTAGTATAATGGCTAGCAATCAGCCCCAGCATTTT
TRBV19	.	TRBJ1-2	TRBD1	CASSRDREDDGYTF	TGTGCCAGTAGCCGGGACAGGGAGGACGATGGCTACACCTTC
TRBV12-3/TRBV12-4	many	TRBJ1-6	TRBD1	CASRVDRDRDSPLHF	TGTGCCAGCAGGGTAGACCGGGACAGGGATTCACCCCTCCACTTT
TRBV27	.	TRBJ1-5	TRBD1	CASSSRGGGRGSNQPQHF	TGTGCCAGCAGTAGTCGAGGAGGGGGCAGGGGGAGCAATCAGCCCCAGCATTTT
TRBV4-1	.	TRBJ1-2	TRBD1	CASSQESSGGRVYGYTF	TGCGCCAGCAGCCAAGAAAGCTCAGGGGGCAGGGTTTATGGCTACACCTTC
TRBV11-3	few	TRBJ2-3	TRBD2	CASSLGTSGRSEDTQYF	TGTGCCAGCAGCCTCGGGACTAGCGGGAGGTCTGAAGATACGCAGTATTTT
TRBV15	.	TRBJ2-1	.	CATSSHSREQFF	TGTGCCACCAGCAGTCATAGCCGTGAGCAGTTCTTC
TRBV18	few	TRBJ2-7	.	CASSPPQPLFIYEQYF	TGTGCCAGCTCACCACCGCAGCCTCTTTTTATCTACGAGCAGTACTTC
TRBV20-1	.	TRBJ1-5	.	CSAQGGTSGYSNQPQHF	TGCAGTGCCCAAGGAGGGACAAGCGGATATAGCAATCAGCCCCAGCATTTT
TRBV20-1	many	TRBJ1-1	TRBD1	CSAGTGGVTEAFF	TGCAGTGCGGGGACAGGGGGGGTTACTGAAGCTTTCTTT
TRBV5-5	many	TRBJ1-2	.	CASSLGVYRDDYGYTF	TGTGCCAGCAGCTTGGGAGTTTATAGGGATGACTATGGCTACACCTTC
TRBV7-8	many	TRBJ1-1	.	CASGGGMGTEAFF	TGTGCCAGCGGGGGAGGGATGGGCACTGAAGCTTTCTTT
TRBV6-1	many	TRBJ2-7	.	CASQGRHGNYEQYF	TGTGCCAGCCAAGGTCGACACGGGAACTACGAGCAGTACTTC
TRBV19	.	TRBJ1-1	.	CASSIDHGTEAFF	TGTGCCAGTAGTATAGATCACGGCACTGAAGCTTTCTTT
TRBV5-5	.	TRBJ1-5	.	CASSLIGEQPQHF	TGTGCCAGCAGCTTGATTGGGGAACAGCCCCAGCATTTT
TRBV20-1	.	TRBJ2-7	TRBD1	CSARDSEHDEQYF	TGCAGTGCCCGGGACAGTGAGCACGACGAGCAGTACTTC
TRBV19	.	TRBJ2-7	TRBD1	CASSTRQGSGEQYF	TGTGCCAGTAGTACACGACAGGGCTCGGGCGAGCAGTACTTC
TRBV7-9	few	TRBJ2-5	TRBD2	CAYSGTSGRKYF	TGTGCCTACTCCGGGACTAGCGGGAGAAAGTACTTC
TRBV20-1	many	TRBJ2-1	TRBD2	CSARAAGTSLYNEQFF	TGCAGTGCTAGAGCTGCCGGGACTAGCCTCTACAATGAGCAGTTCTTC
TRBV19	.	TRBJ1-5	TRBD1	CASSIWGRGTGEYSNQPQHF	TGTGCCAGTAGTATTTGGGGGCGGGGGACAGGGGAATATAGCAATCAGCCCCAGCATTTT
TRBV29-1	many	TRBJ2-7	TRBD2	CSVGGTSGHYEQYF	TGCAGCGTTGGAGGGACTAGCGGGCACTACGAGCAGTACTTC
TRBV11-2	many	TRBJ2-2	.	CASSIQTGELFF	TGTGCCAGCAGCATACAAACCGGGGAGCTGTTTTTT
TRBV11-2	.	TRBJ2-7	TRBD1	CASSQTGGFYEQYF	TGTGCCAGCAGCCAGACAGGGGGATTCTACGAGCAGTACTTC
TRBV5-1	few	TRBJ2-7	TRBD1	CASSKTGTVELSYEQYF	TGCGCCAGCAGCAAGACCGGGACAGTTGAGCTCTCCTACGAGCAGTACTTC
TRBV19	many	TRBJ2-3	.	CASSTRGLGDTQYF	TGTGCCAGTAGTACTAGGGGATTGGGAGATACGCAGTATTTT
TRBV20-1	few	TRBJ1-1	.	CSAKMTGLRTEAFF	TGCAGTGCTAAAATGACAGGTTTGAGGACTGAAGCTTTCTTT
TRBV9	few	TRBJ1-5	.	CASSADGFINQPQHF	TGTGCCAGCAGCGCGGACGGGTTTATCAATCAGCCCCAGCATTTT
TRBV7-9	many	TRBJ2-1	TRBD2	CASSGSSGSYNEQFF	TGTGCCAGCAGCGGATCTAGCGGCTCCTACAATGAGCAGTTCTTC
TRBV29-1	many	TRBJ2-5	TRBD1	CSVERPDRVETQYF	TGCAGCGTTGAAAGACCCGACAGGGTCGAGACCCAGTACTTC
TRBV7-9	many	TRBJ2-7	TRBD2	CASSPLAGDYYEQYF	TGTGCCAGCAGCCCTCTAGCGGGAGACTACTACGAGCAGTACTTC
TRBV20-1	.	TRBJ2-7	TRBD2	CSALGASGRAHYEQYF	TGCAGTGCCCTAGGGGCGAGCGGGAGGGCTCACTACGAGCAGTACTTC
TRBV7-8	many	TRBJ1-5	.	CASSSSVQVGSNQPQHF	TGTGCCAGCAGCTCCAGTGTCCAGGTCGGTAGCAATCAGCCCCAGCATTTT